These 26 T cell receptor beta chains were all obtained from the same sample, sequenced in a study of Ad26.COV2.S vaccination and SARS-CoV-2 variants. The table came from immunoSEQ multiplex PCR; TCRdb's copy has only in-frame clones and leaves some out. The sample includes roughly 460,000 clones, 70% to 90% of them seen just once. Treatment specified: some 20 received Ad26.COV2.S at low or high dose, single or two shots; about 5 received placebo; per-sample allocation not given. Each sample was drawn 63 days after the first injection (of vaccine or placebo). The input for sequencing was peripheral blood, taken in a trial of Ad26.COV2.S vaccine versus placebo. These receptors came from a person aged 18 to 59 who received the Ad26.COV2.S COVID-19 vaccine or a placebo.

This clone is a singleton in its sample. Within the sample, other DNA sequences also encode this same CDR3. V gene TRBV18 combines with J gene TRBJ1-1; no firm D call. V shed 2 bases and J shed 2 bases, with 3 bases lying between them. The germline gives CDR1 KGHSH, CDR2 LQKENI. The CDR3 length is 12 residues. The CDR3, as DNA: TGTGCCAGCTCACCAGGAAACACTGAAGCTTTCTTT. Encoded protein: CASSPGNTEAFF.

The genes are TRBV28 and TRBJ1-2, with 10 bases lining up with TRBD1. Germline values: CDR1 MDHEN, CDR2 SYDVKM. V lost 5 bases to trimming and J lost 8 bases; unmatched junction nucleotides: 8. The CDR3 has 14 residues. This CDR3 reads CASSRRQGATGYTF. The DNA for the CDR3 is TGTGCCAGCAGTAGGCGACAGGGGGCTACGGGCTACACCTTC.

V and J are TRBV11-2 and TRBJ2-7; TRBD1 agrees at 10 bases. The V gene end was trimmed by 5 bases and the J gene end by 4 bases; junction bases not matched to a gene: 14. The CDR3 is made up of 17 amino acids. Germline assignment: CDR1 SGHAT and CDR2 FQNNGV. The CDR3, as DNA: TGTGCCAGCAGCCTACTTCCCGGGACAGGGGACGGGTACGAGCAGTACTTC. Its translation: CASSLLPGTGDGYEQYF.

This clone showed up just once. The rearrangement joins TRBV5-4 to TRBJ2-1; 10 bases match TRBD2. The V and J ends lost 4 bases and 4 bases, in that order; junction bases with no gene match: 8. CDR1 and CDR2 from the germline V gene are SGHNT and YYREEE (reference sequence). The length of the CDR3 is 16 residues. CDR3 nucleotide sequence: TGTGCCAGCAGCCTCATTACTAGCGGGAATTACAATGAGCAGTTCTTC. It translates to CASSLITSGNYNEQFF.

In this sample, this clone turned up once. The chain combines TRBV19 with TRBJ1-1; weak D call: TRBD1 (5 bases). Per germline, CDR1 LNHDA and CDR2 SQIVND (reference sequence). Deletions cut 9 bases from V and 8 bases from J, with 16 bases between. The CDR3 totals 12 residues. CDR3 in DNA: TGTGCCAGCGAGGGACGGCGCATAGAAGCTTTCTTT. Translated: CASEGRRIEAFF.

There are a few counts of this clone. This chain links TRBV6-6 with TRBJ1-1; the D gene is possibly TRBD1 (5 bases). V was trimmed by 2 bases and J by 6 bases, leaving 7 bases between them. CDR3 length equals 12 residues. The germline V gene encodes CDR1 MNHNY and CDR2 SVGAGI (reference sequence). The CDR3 spells CASSYEGAEAFF. The CDR3 DNA reads as TGTGCCAGCAGTTACGAAGGGGCTGAAGCTTTCTTT.

The chain links TRBV7-3 to TRBJ2-3; 8 nucleotides line up with TRBD2. Germline assignment: CDR1 SGHTA and CDR2 FQGTGA. This CDR3 comprises 19 residues. V trimming: 6 bases; J trimming: 0 bases; junction bases outside the gene matches: 17. CDR3 bases: TGTGCCAGCAGACCTCAACCAAACGTTCGGGGGGGAAGCACAGATACGCAGTATTTT. Its protein is CASRPQPNVRGGSTDTQYF.

The chain has TRBV5-5 and TRBJ2-1, with D perhaps assigned TRBD1 or TRBD2 (5 bases each). The CDR3 runs 14 residues. Between the trimmed V and J ends, which lost 0 bases and 6 bases, there was a span of 10 bases. Germline V gives CDR1 SGHKS, CDR2 YYEKEE (reference sequence). The CDR3 nucleotides are TGTGCCAGCAGCTTGGGGGGGACCCTCAATGAGCAGTTCTTC. This translates into CASSLGGTLNEQFF.

The chain combines TRBV29-1 with TRBJ2-7; D gene ambiguous. The CDR3 totals 13 residues. Germline V gene lookup returns CDR1 SQVTM and CDR2 ANQGSEA. Trimming pared 7 bases from V and 0 bases from J, leaving 13 bases between. DNA for the CDR3: TGCAGCGCCGTGAGTCCGAGCTCCTACGAGCAGTACTTC. Translated: CSAVSPSSYEQYF.

Regarding this clone: Different DNA sequences within this sample yield the same CDR3. This rearrangement joins TRBV25-1 to TRBJ2-4; 7 positions match TRBD1. Per the germline V gene, CDR1 is MGHDK and CDR2 is SYGVNS. This CDR3 is built from 13 residues. V gave up 8 bases and J gave up 4 bases; unmatched junction bases: 5. The CDR3 DNA follows: TGTGCCAGCTCAGGGACAGCTAAAAACATTCAGTACTTC. This encodes CASSGTAKNIQYF.

The CDR3 sequence is CASTSRLGARTEAFF. CDR3 coding DNA: TGTGCCAGCACCTCCCGTTTGGGGGCGCGGACTGAAGCTTTCTTT. The chain is built from TRBV7-8 and TRBJ1-1, with D tentatively TRBD1 (6 bases). The CDR3 contains 15 residues. Trimming removed 7 bases at V and 5 bases at J, with 20 bases between. Germline V CDR1 and CDR2: SGHVS, FQNEAQ.

This chain connects TRBV5-1 to TRBJ1-1; D may be TRBD1 (6 bases). The CDR3 has 14 residues. Trimming removed 4 bases from V and 1 base from J, with 11 bases in between. The germline V gene encodes CDR1 SGHRS and CDR2 YFSETQ. CDR3 sequence (DNA): TGCGCCAGCAGCGAACAGGGACCGAACACTGAAGCTTTCTTT. It encodes CASSEQGPNTEAFF.

V usage is TRBV5-1 and J usage is TRBJ1-3; 8 bases map to TRBD1. Losses at the gene ends were 4 bases for V and 3 bases for J; bases not matched to a gene: 6. Per the germline V gene, CDR1 is SGHRS and CDR2 is YFSETQ. This CDR3 has 15 residues. CDR3: CASSSRGLSGNTIYF. CDR3 bases: TGCGCCAGCAGCAGCAGGGGGCTAAGTGGAAACACCATATATTTT. Supplemented by reference TRBV5-1 and TRBJ1-3, the full variable domain reads KAGVTQTPRYLIKTRGQQVTLSCSPISGHRSVSWYQQTPGQGLQFLFEYFSETQRNKGNFPGRFSGRQFSNSRSEMNVSTLELGDSALYLCASSSRGLSGNTIYFGEGSWLTVV.

The chain couples TRBV19 to TRBJ2-2; D not certain. CDR3 length: 13 residues. The V gene lost 4 bases and the J gene lost 6 bases, with 9 bases spanning the gap. Germline V gives CDR1 LNHDA, CDR2 SQIVND (reference sequence). CDR3 nucleotide sequence: TGTGCCAGTAGTACTCTAAGAGCCGGGGAGCTGTTTTTT. It encodes CASSTLRAGELFF.

The chain employs TRBV7-9 and TRBJ1-5; D perhaps matches TRBD1 (6 bases). The CDR3 covers 14 residues. The germline gives CDR1 SEHNR, CDR2 FQNEAQ (reference sequence). V shed 2 bases and J shed 11 bases, with 16 bases lying between them. The CDR3 loop reads CASSLSPQGSTQHF. The CDR3 region has the DNA TGTGCCAGCAGCTTATCCCCCCAGGGGTCAACCCAGCATTTT.

V usage is TRBV4-1 and J usage is TRBJ2-5; D unclear. Trimming took off 1 base at V and 5 bases at J, with 8 bases between the two ends. The CDR3 has 13 amino acids. The germline gives CDR1 MGHRA, CDR2 YSYEKL. CDR3 loop: CASSQVAMETQYF. In DNA, the CDR3 is TGCGCCAGCAGCCAAGTAGCAATGGAGACCCAGTACTTC.

V usage is TRBV7-2 and J usage is TRBJ1-5; no clear D gene. Looked up from germline, CDR1 is SGHTA and CDR2 is FQGNSA. The CDR3 covers 12 residues. V shed 2 bases and J shed 10 bases, with 9 bases lying between them. For the CDR3, the DNA is TGTGCCAGCAGCTTACCCCCCGGTCCCCAGCATTTT. Its protein is CASSLPPGPQHF.

The J gene is TRBJ1-2, the V gene TRBV27, with D maybe TRBD1 (6 bases). The CDR3 totals 16 residues. CDR1 and CDR2 (germline): MNHEY, SMNVEV (reference sequence). Trimming removed 2 bases from V and 4 bases from J, with 17 bases in between. The CDR3, as DNA: TGTGCCAGCAGTTTAACCCCTCACAGGGTGGCCTATGGCTACACCTTC. Translated: CASSLTPHRVAYGYTF.

The chain employs TRBV3-1 (or the pseudogene TRBV3-2) and TRBJ2-3; D gene unclear. Germline CDR1 LGHDT, CDR2 YNNKEL (reference sequence). The ends were cut back, 0 bases at V and 0 bases at J, with 7 bases in the middle. CDR3 length equals 15 residues. The chain's CDR3 is CASSQDWTSTDTQYF. The CDR3 DNA follows: TGTGCCAGCAGCCAAGATTGGACGAGCACAGATACGCAGTATTTT.

The chain links TRBV7-9 to TRBJ1-4; 9 bases are shared with TRBD1. Germline lookup yields CDR1 SEHNR and CDR2 FQNEAQ (reference sequence). Unmatched junction bases numbered 7, after V lost 6 bases and J lost 5 bases. This CDR3 spans 15 amino acids. CDR3 sequence: CASSLEGTGNEKLFF. Here the CDR3 DNA reads TGTGCCAGCAGTCTAGAGGGGACAGGGAATGAAAAACTGTTTTTT.

The chain combines TRBV19 with TRBJ2-2; 7 positions match TRBD1. CDR1 is LNHDA and CDR2 is SQIVND in the germline V gene (reference sequence). The CDR3 covers 15 residues. Trimming cost V 6 bases and J 1 base; bases outside gene matches: 5. In nucleotides, the CDR3 is TGTGCCAGTAGGCTTGGGACAGTGAACACCGGGGAGCTGTTTTTT. Translation: CASRLGTVNTGELFF.

The V and J genes are TRBV7-3 and TRBJ2-1; 12 bases are shared with TRBD2. This CDR3 comprises 16 residues. J was trimmed by 15 bases and V by 5 bases; bases with no gene match: 17. The germline V gene has CDR1 SGHTA and CDR2 FQGTGA. CDR3 nucleotides: TGTGCCAGCAGCGCCCCACCTGCTAGCGGGAGGGCCAGGCTGTTCTTC. This gives the protein CASSAPPASGRARLFF.

The V call is TRBV7-6, the J call TRBJ2-1, with D perhaps matching TRBD1 or TRBD2 (5 bases each). The V end was cut by 5 bases, the J end by 4 bases, with 18 bases between. CDR3 length equals 16 residues. Looked up from germline, CDR1 is SGHVS and CDR2 is FNYEAQ. The CDR3 loop reads CASSGTGHGGYNEQFF. The DNA of the CDR3 is TGTGCCAGCAGCGGAACAGGCCATGGCGGGTACAATGAGCAGTTCTTC. Variable domain in full (rest from reference TRBV7-6 and TRBJ2-1): GAGVSQSPRYKVTKRGQDVALRCDPISGHVSLYWYRQALGQGPEFLTYFNYEAQQDKSGLPNDRFSAERPEGSISTLTIQRTEQRDSAMYRCASSGTGHGGYNEQFFGPGTRLTVL.

The genes are TRBV5-1 and TRBJ2-7, with 10 bases matching TRBD1. V trimming: 1 base; J trimming: 3 bases; junction bases outside the gene matches: 13. CDR1 is SGHRS, CDR2 YFSETQ, per germline. This CDR3 contains 18 residues. The CDR3 loop reads CASSLLRSAGTGVYEQYF. The CDR3 nucleotides read TGCGCCAGCAGCTTGTTGAGGTCCGCCGGGACAGGGGTCTACGAGCAGTACTTC.

This rearrangement joins TRBV5-1 to TRBJ1-1, with 7 bases identical to TRBD1. The germline CDR1 and CDR2 sequences are SGHRS and YFSETQ. Unmatched junction bases numbered 4, after V lost 4 bases and J lost 4 bases. This CDR3 has 13 residues. This CDR3 reads CASSQTGFTEAFF. DNA of the CDR3: TGCGCCAGCAGCCAGACAGGGTTCACTGAAGCTTTCTTT. The variable domain in full, with the rest retrieved from reference TRBV5-1 and TRBJ1-1, is KAGVTQTPRYLIKTRGQQVTLSCSPISGHRSVSWYQQTPGQGLQFLFEYFSETQRNKGNFPGRFSGRQFSNSRSEMNVSTLELGDSALYLCASSQTGFTEAFFGQGTRLTVV.

V gene TRBV5-4 combines with J gene TRBJ2-4; D not certain. This CDR3 contains 15 residues. The germline V gene has CDR1 SGHNT and CDR2 YYREEE (reference sequence). V lost 9 bases and J lost 1, with 17 bases in between. The chain's CDR3 is CATNLGPEAKNIQYF. DNA for the CDR3: TGTGCCACCAACCTAGGACCTGAGGCCAAAAACATTCAGTACTTC.